This T cell receptor (beta chain) stems from a study of T cell changes during pregnancy in multiple sclerosis. TCRdb's copy holds only in-frame clones and misses some; the assay was immunoSEQ multiplex PCR. The sample lists approximately 100,000 clones, 80% to 95% seen once, with 3.5% to 4.5% in the top ten. Trimming took 6 bases from V and 5 from J; bases not matched to a gene: 5. The CDR3 runs 13 residues. Germline-derived CDR1 and CDR2 are SGHVS and FQNEAQ. Sequencing used peripheral blood, obtained in the first trimester of pregnancy. The chain couples TRBV7-8 to TRBJ2-3, with 7 nucleotides matching TRBD2. This clonotype was sampled from a female donor with multiple sclerosis, enrolled in a pregnancy study. CDR3 sequence: CASRRRGEDTQYF. The CDR3 region has the DNA TGTGCCAGCAGACGACGGGGGGAAGATACGCAGTATTTT. The variable domain in full, with the rest retrieved from reference TRBV7-8 and TRBJ2-3, is GAGVSQSPRYKVAKRGQDVALRCDPISGHVSLFWYQQALGQGPEFLTYFQNEAQLDKSGLPSDRFFAERPEGSVSTLKIQRTQQEDSAVYLCASRRRGEDTQYFGPGTRLTVL.